This T cell receptor beta chain was sequenced during a study of identical twins. In germline, CDR1 is MRHNA, CDR2 SNTAGT. The germline V and J ends were trimmed by 2 bases and 6 bases, with 11 bases remaining between them. The CDR3 is 14 amino acids. Healthy Caucasians were all of the donors. A universal primer site arose from template switching, and cDNA bore unique molecular identifiers. TCRdb redid the calling of the 5' RACE reads with MiXCR, one entry per CDR3 protein. This sample has some 760,000 distinct CDR3 sequences, with approximately 18% found just once. This clonotype was observed many times. This sample also appeared in a second study, on T cells expressing NK-cell markers. That source adds: Top CD8+ clonotypes included the dominant CD3+CD56+NKG2C+ clonotypes in five to seven donors. Four of the donors also had these clonotypes leading their CD3+CD56-NKG2C+ fraction.

This TCR was recovered from a young woman in good health. The sequencing input was PBMCs. The chain carries TRBV6-4 and TRBJ2-1, with TRBD2 as a possible D gene (6 bases). The chain's CDR3 is CASSDGVGGNEQFF. In nucleotides, the CDR3 is TGTGCCAGCAGTGACGGCGTGGGAGGCAATGAGCAGTTCTTC.